Listed here are 28 T cell receptor beta chains from one sample, sequenced in a study of cytomegalovirus exposure and HLA in healthy donors. PCR primers comprised 60 Vbeta and 13 Jbeta primers. Libraries were prepared by immunoSEQ multiplex PCR; TCRdb keeps only in-frame clonotypes and omits some of them. Of about 120,000 clones in the sample, around 77% were seen once. The sequencing input was PBMCs. All receptors derive from a man in his forties in good health and CMV-seropositive.

The genes are TRBV29-1 and TRBJ2-7; the match to TRBD2 covers 14 bases. Trimming removed 4 bases from V and 2 bases from J; junction bases left unmatched: 4. The CDR3 is made up of 15 amino acids. CDR1 is SQVTM, CDR2 ANQGSEA, per germline. The CDR3 DNA reads as TGCAGCGTTGGACTAGCGGGGGGGTCGGCCTACGAGCAGTACTTC. This encodes CSVGLAGGSAYEQYF.

Notes on this clone: At one boundary the junction diverges from the germline segment, which might be a read error. CDR3 sequence: CSSSPRQGANLYEQYF. The CDR3 nucleotides are TGTTCCAGCAGCCCGCGACAGGGGGCCAATCTCTACGAGCAGTACTTC. The chain combines TRBV7-9 with TRBJ2-7; TRBD1 agrees at 10 bases. This CDR3 is built from 16 residues. Germline CDR1 and CDR2: SEHNR and FQNEAQ (reference sequence).

The gene calls are TRBV2 and TRBJ1-2, with TRBD1 matching 9 bases. V dropped 4 bases and J dropped 2; count of bases not matched to a gene: 5. The CDR3 is made up of 15 amino acids. Looked up from germline, CDR1 is SNHLY and CDR2 is FYNNEI. The CDR3 DNA sequence: TGTGCCAGCAGTGTGGGACAGGGTTCGAACTATGGCTACACCTTC. This gives the protein CASSVGQGSNYGYTF.

The CDR3 coding sequence is TGTGCCAGCAGCCTATACGGGGGGGAGACCCAGTACTTC. Its translation: CASSLYGGETQYF. The V call is TRBV7-9, the J call TRBJ2-5, with 7 bases lining up with TRBD2. The CDR3 sequence is 13 residues long. The trim removed 5 bases at V and 5 bases at J, leaving 5 bases unmatched. The germline V gene has CDR1 SEHNR and CDR2 FQNEAQ (reference sequence).

This chain connects TRBV4-1 to TRBJ2-2, with TRBD2 matching 10 bases. CDR3 length: 17 residues. Per the germline V gene, CDR1 is MGHRA and CDR2 is YSYEKL. Trimming removed 6 bases from V and 2 bases from J; junction bases left unmatched: 9. CDR3 sequence (DNA): TGCGCCAGCAGTCGTACGGGACTAGCGACTAACACCGGGGAGCTGTTTTTT. This sequence encodes CASSRTGLATNTGELFF.

The chain joins TRBV2 to TRBJ1-1, with a weak D call TRBD1 (6 bases). V dropped 4 bases and J dropped 4 bases, with 10 bases sitting between them. The CDR3 runs to 13 residues. Per the germline V gene, CDR1 is SNHLY and CDR2 is FYNNEI. CDR3: CASSVTGSTEAFF. The DNA of the CDR3 is TGTGCCAGCAGTGTCACAGGGAGCACTGAAGCTTTCTTT.

The chain combines TRBV9 with TRBJ2-7, with TRBD2 as a possible D gene (6 bases). The CDR3 loop spans 14 amino acids. The ends were cut back, 0 bases at V and 2 bases at J, with 9 bases in the middle. Germline lookup yields CDR1 SGDLS and CDR2 YYNGEE. CDR3 region: CASSVGGGTYEQYF. The CDR3 DNA reads TGTGCCAGCAGCGTAGGTGGCGGGACCTACGAGCAGTACTTC. Variable domain in full (rest from reference TRBV9 and TRBJ2-7): DSGVTQTPKHLITATGQRVTLRCSPRSGDLSVYWYQQSLDQGLQFLIQYYNGEERAKGNILERFSAQQFPDLHSELNLSSLELGDSALYFCASSVGGGTYEQYFGPGTRLTVT.

Notes on this clone: At one boundary the junction diverges from the germline segment, which might be a read error. The chain recombines TRBV7-9 with TRBJ1-1; D is perhaps TRBD1 (5 bases). CDR1 is SEHNR and CDR2 is FQNEAQ in the germline V gene (reference sequence). This CDR3 contains 14 residues. The CDR3 region has the DNA TGTTCCAGCACCGAGCAGTCCCGGACAACTGAAGCTTTCTTT. Amino acid sequence: CSSTEQSRTTEAFF.

The chain links TRBV6-5 to TRBJ2-5; perhaps TRBD2 as D (7 bases). Germline V gives CDR1 MNHEY, CDR2 SVGAGI. The CDR3 has 15 amino acids. V lost 0 bases, J lost 1 base, and 9 bases lay in between. The CDR3 loop reads CASSYSGGLQETQYF. CDR3 nucleotide sequence: TGTGCCAGCAGTTACTCGGGGGGGCTCCAAGAGACCCAGTACTTC.

The V call is TRBV5-1, the J call TRBJ2-7, with TRBD2 identical over 13 bases. Germline V gene data show CDR1 as SGHRS and CDR2 as YFSETQ. V lost 0 bases to trimming and J lost 0 bases; unmatched junction nucleotides: 3. CDR3 length equals 17 residues. CDR3 in amino acids: CASSLGTSGGGSYEQYF. The CDR3 DNA reads TGCGCCAGCAGCTTGGGGACTAGCGGGGGAGGCTCCTACGAGCAGTACTTC.

This clone has only one observation. This chain connects TRBV6-5 to TRBJ2-1; 8 nucleotides match TRBD1. Losses at the gene ends were 7 bases for V and 8 bases for J; bases not matched to a gene: 7. The CDR3 covers 13 residues. Germline V gene lookup returns CDR1 MNHEY and CDR2 SVGAGI. The CDR3 spells CASTRTGIDEQFF. Here the CDR3 DNA reads TGTGCCAGCACCCGGACAGGGATTGATGAGCAGTTCTTC.

V is TRBV9 and J is TRBJ2-1, with 7 bases aligning to TRBD2. Germline trimming cut 0 bases from V and 3 bases from J; bases unmatched to any gene: 3. Germline loops: CDR1 SGDLS, CDR2 YYNGEE. CDR3 length equals 15 residues. The CDR3 loop is CASSVVGGDYNEQFF. CDR3 nucleotide sequence: TGTGCCAGCAGCGTAGTTGGGGGGGACTACAATGAGCAGTTCTTC.

The rearrangement links TRBV19 to TRBJ2-2; 7 bases fit TRBD1. The CDR3 covers 17 residues. J gave up 5 bases and V 5 bases, and 14 bases lay outside the gene matches. From germline, CDR1 is LNHDA and CDR2 SQIVND (reference sequence). The CDR3 DNA is TGTGCCAGTAGTCCTACAGGGGCCGTCGGAAAAACCGGGGAGCTGTTTTTT. This sequence encodes CASSPTGAVGKTGELFF.

The V gene is TRBV7-8, the J gene TRBJ2-7; the match to TRBD2 covers 9 bases. This CDR3 region has 14 residues. Germline lookup yields CDR1 SGHVS and CDR2 FQNEAQ. Trimming at V came to 5 bases and at J to 3 bases, leaving 5 bases not matched to a gene. The chain's CDR3 is CASSVDSGGYEQYF. CDR3 nucleotide sequence: TGTGCCAGCAGCGTAGATAGCGGGGGCTACGAGCAGTACTTC. Using reference TRBV7-8 and TRBJ2-7 for the parts outside the CDR3, the full variable domain is GAGVSQSPRYKVAKRGQDVALRCDPISGHVSLFWYQQALGQGPEFLTYFQNEAQLDKSGLPSDRFFAERPEGSVSTLKIQRTQQEDSAVYLCASSVDSGGYEQYFGPGTRLTVT.

This chain connects TRBV7-3 to TRBJ2-2; 14 bases are shared with TRBD2. CDR3 length equals 17 residues. J gave up 7 bases and V 3 bases, and 7 bases lay outside the gene matches. Germline V gene lookup returns CDR1 SGHTA and CDR2 FQGTGA. The CDR3 region is CASSLTSGGAVFGELFF. The DNA of the CDR3 is TGTGCCAGCAGCTTGACTAGCGGGGGGGCCGTATTCGGGGAGCTGTTTTTT.

This chain links TRBV6-1 with TRBJ1-6; 10 bases map to TRBD1. V was clipped by 5 bases and J by 6 bases; unmatched bases: 4. CDR3 length: 15 residues. Germline lookup yields CDR1 MNHNS and CDR2 SASEGT. CDR3 bases: TGTGCCAGCAGTATCTGGACAGGGGGTAATTCACCCCTCCACTTT. Residues: CASSIWTGGNSPLHF.

This clone was counted a few times. The V call is TRBV9, the J call TRBJ2-2; D perhaps matches TRBD2 (5 bases). The V gene lost 0 bases and the J gene lost 1 base, with 7 bases spanning the gap. This CDR3 has 15 amino acids. Germline V CDR1 and CDR2: SGDLS, YYNGEE. The CDR3 coding sequence is TGTGCCAGCAGCGTAGAAGCGGAGAACACCGGGGAGCTGTTTTTT. Protein product: CASSVEAENTGELFF.

The chain is built from TRBV15 and TRBJ2-3, with 8 positions matching TRBD2. V lost 2 bases to trimming and J lost 2 bases; unmatched junction nucleotides: 6. The V gene's germline CDR1 is LNHNV and CDR2 YYDKDF (reference sequence). This CDR3 spans 16 amino acids. This chain's CDR3 is CATSRHNSGNTDTQYF. DNA of the CDR3: TGTGCCACCAGCAGACATAATAGCGGGAACACAGATACGCAGTATTTT.

This clone was observed a single time. This chain connects TRBV28 to TRBJ1-1; D perhaps matches TRBD1 (5 bases). CDR3 length: 12 residues. Germline V lookup: CDR1 MDHEN, CDR2 SYDVKM. Deletions cut 4 bases from V and 7 bases from J, with 10 bases between. For the CDR3, the DNA is TGTGCCAGCAGTTCCAGGGTAGGTGAAGCTTTCTTT. It is translated as CASSSRVGEAFF.

The chain uses TRBV27 and TRBJ2-4, with D hard to call. Trimming removed 0 bases from V and 9 bases from J, with 12 bases in between. The germline gives CDR1 MNHEY, CDR2 SMNVEV (reference sequence). The CDR3 has 14 residues. CDR3 region: CASSLSVVGSIQYF. CDR3 bases: TGTGCCAGCAGTTTATCGGTAGTTGGTAGCATTCAGTACTTC.

This clone was counted a single time. The rearrangement joins TRBV28 to TRBJ1-2; no reliable D call. CDR1 and CDR2 from the germline V gene are MDHEN and SYDVKM. The CDR3 contains 14 residues. V was pared by 2 bases and J by 4 bases, with 11 bases between. CDR3 sequence (DNA): TGTGCCAGCAGTTTAAGTTTAGTCATCTATGGCTACACCTTC. This sequence encodes CASSLSLVIYGYTF.

This CDR3 is CASSWRGGWGRWEQYF. CDR3 coding DNA: TGTGCCAGCAGCTGGAGGGGGGGCTGGGGACGATGGGAGCAGTACTTC. The V call is TRBV5-6, the J call TRBJ2-7; possibly TRBD2 for D (7 bases). V gave up 3 bases and J gave up 7 bases, with 23 bases separating them. CDR1 is SGHDT, CDR2 YYEEEE, per germline. The CDR3 sequence is 16 residues long.

This clone was picked up a small number of times. V and J are TRBV14 and TRBJ1-4; 7 bases align to TRBD1. The CDR3 totals 13 residues. V was clipped by 2 bases and J by 14 bases; unmatched bases: 8. The germline V gene encodes CDR1 SGHDN and CDR2 FVKESK. CDR3 in DNA: TGTGCCAGCAGCCAATACCGACAGGGAAGCCTGTTTTTT. This encodes CASSQYRQGSLFF.

The chain combines TRBV4-3 with TRBJ1-4, with D possibly being TRBD1 (6 bases). Trimming took 3 bases from V and 8 from J, leaving 16 bases between them. The CDR3 runs to 15 residues. Germline-derived CDR1 and CDR2 are LGHNA and YSLEER. CDR3 in amino acids: CASSHQTRGGEKLFF. CDR3 in DNA: TGCGCCAGCAGCCACCAAACGAGGGGGGGAGAAAAACTGTTTTTT.

The chain is built from TRBV2 and TRBJ2-5; D might be TRBD1 (5 bases). Trimming cost V 4 bases and J 5 bases, with 20 bases left between them. The length of the CDR3 is 16 residues. Germline CDR1 and CDR2: SNHLY and FYNNEI. CDR3 bases: TGTGCCAGCAGTGTGATGGGGTCAGGGCTGGTGGAGACCCAGTACTTC. As protein: CASSVMGSGLVETQYF.

The rearrangement uses TRBV6-1 and TRBJ2-7; a possible D gene is TRBD1 (5 bases). The CDR3 is made up of 13 amino acids. CDR1 and CDR2 (germline): MNHNS, SASEGT. V was pared by 5 bases and J by 2 bases, with 10 bases between. The CDR3 sequence is CASSLTETYEQYF. In DNA form, the CDR3 reads TGTGCCAGCAGTTTGACAGAGACCTACGAGCAGTACTTC.

The genes are TRBV5-1 and TRBJ2-5, with D unresolved. The germline V gene has CDR1 SGHRS and CDR2 YFSETQ. CDR3 size: 14 residues. The V end was cut by 0 bases, the J end by 4 bases, with 10 bases between. The CDR3: CASSLGSQAETQYF. DNA for the CDR3: TGCGCCAGCAGCTTGGGAAGCCAGGCAGAGACCCAGTACTTC.

This clone has more than one count but fewer than ten. The V and J genes are TRBV7-8 and TRBJ1-6, with 9 bases aligning to TRBD1. The trim removed 4 bases at V and 8 bases at J, leaving 3 bases unmatched. This CDR3 is built from 14 residues. Per germline, CDR1 SGHVS and CDR2 FQNEAQ. CDR3 residues: CASSSDRGYSPLHF. The DNA of the CDR3 is TGTGCCAGCAGCTCGGACAGGGGATATTCACCCCTCCACTTT. The complete variable domain, with remaining parts taken from reference TRBV7-8 and TRBJ1-6, reads GAGVSQSPRYKVAKRGQDVALRCDPISGHVSLFWYQQALGQGPEFLTYFQNEAQLDKSGLPSDRFFAERPEGSVSTLKIQRTQQEDSAVYLCASSSDRGYSPLHFGNGTRLTVT.